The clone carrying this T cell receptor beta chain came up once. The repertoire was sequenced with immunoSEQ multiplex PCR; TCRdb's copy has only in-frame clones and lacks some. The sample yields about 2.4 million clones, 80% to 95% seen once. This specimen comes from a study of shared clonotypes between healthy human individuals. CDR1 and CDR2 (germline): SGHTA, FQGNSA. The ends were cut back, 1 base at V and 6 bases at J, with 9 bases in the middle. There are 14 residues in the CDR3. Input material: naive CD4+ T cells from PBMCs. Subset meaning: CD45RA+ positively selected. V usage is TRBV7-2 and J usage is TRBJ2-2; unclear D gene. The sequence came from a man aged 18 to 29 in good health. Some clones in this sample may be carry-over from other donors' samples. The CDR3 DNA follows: TGTGCCAGCAGCTTAGAAAGGGTAGCCGGGGAGCTGTTTTTT. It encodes CASSLERVAGELFF.